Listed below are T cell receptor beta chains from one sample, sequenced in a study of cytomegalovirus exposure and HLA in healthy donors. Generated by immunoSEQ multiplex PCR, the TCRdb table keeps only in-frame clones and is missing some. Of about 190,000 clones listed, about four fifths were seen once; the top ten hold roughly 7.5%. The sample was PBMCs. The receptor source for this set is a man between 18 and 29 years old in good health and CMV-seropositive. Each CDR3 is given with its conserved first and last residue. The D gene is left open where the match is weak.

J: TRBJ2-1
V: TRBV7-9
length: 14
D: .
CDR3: CASRPGSQYNEQFF
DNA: TGTGCCAGCCGGCCGGGTTCCCAATACAATGAGCAGTTCTTC

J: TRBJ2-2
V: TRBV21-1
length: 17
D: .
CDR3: CASSVPVAGEDTGELFF
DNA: TGTGCCAGCAGCGTACCTGTAGCGGGAGAGGACACCGGGGAGCTGTTTTTT

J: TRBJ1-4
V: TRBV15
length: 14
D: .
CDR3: CATTPRATNEKLFF
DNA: TGTGCCACCACCCCCCGGGCAACTAATGAAAAACTGTTTTTT

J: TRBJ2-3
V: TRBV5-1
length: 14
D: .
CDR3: CASSPGQSTDTQYF
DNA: TGCGCCAGCAGCCCCGGACAGAGCACAGATACGCAGTATTTT

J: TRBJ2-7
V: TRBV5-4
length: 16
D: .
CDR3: CASSDERTRSSYEQYF
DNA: TGTGCCAGCAGCGATGAGAGGACACGGAGCTCCTACGAGCAGTACTTC

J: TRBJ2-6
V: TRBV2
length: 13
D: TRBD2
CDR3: CARSGTGANVLTF
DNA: TGTGCCAGAAGCGGGACTGGGGCCAACGTCCTGACTTTC

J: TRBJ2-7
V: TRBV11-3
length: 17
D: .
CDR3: CASSLVFRVKILFEQYF
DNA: TGTGCCAGCAGCTTAGTTTTCCGGGTTAAGATTCTTTTCGAGCAGTACTTC

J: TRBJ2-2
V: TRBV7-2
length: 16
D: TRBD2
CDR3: CASSRSGGSVAGELFF
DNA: TGTGCCAGCAGCCGGTCGGGCGGGAGTGTGGCCGGGGAGCTGTTTTTT

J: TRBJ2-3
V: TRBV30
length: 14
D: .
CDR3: CAGGAVPSTDTQYF
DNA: TGTGCCGGGGGGGCAGTACCTAGCACAGATACGCAGTATTTT

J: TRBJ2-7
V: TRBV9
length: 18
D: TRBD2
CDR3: CASSVEPASGALGSEQYF
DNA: TGTGCCAGCAGCGTAGAACCAGCTAGCGGTGCCCTGGGGTCCGAGCAGTACTTC

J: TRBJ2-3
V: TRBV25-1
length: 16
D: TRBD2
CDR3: CASSEGRSGRLDTQYF
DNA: TGTGCCAGCAGTGAAGGACGCAGCGGGAGGTTGGATACGCAGTATTTT

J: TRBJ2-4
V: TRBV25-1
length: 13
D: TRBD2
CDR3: CASNQGGGGIQYF
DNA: TGTGCCAGCAACCAGGGCGGGGGTGGCATTCAGTACTTC

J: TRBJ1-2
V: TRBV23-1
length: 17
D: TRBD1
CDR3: CASSQSRTGRYGYGYTF
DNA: TGCGCCAGCAGTCAATCTAGGACAGGGAGGTATGGCTATGGCTACACCTTC

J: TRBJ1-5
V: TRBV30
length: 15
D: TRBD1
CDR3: CAWAGTGGRNQPQHF
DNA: TGTGCCTGGGCCGGGACAGGGGGCCGGAATCAGCCCCAGCATTTT

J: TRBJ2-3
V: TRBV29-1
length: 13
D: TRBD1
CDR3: CSVSKNRGDTQYF
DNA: TGCAGCGTGAGTAAGAACAGGGGAGATACGCAGTATTTT

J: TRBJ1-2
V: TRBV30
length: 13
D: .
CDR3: CAWSVLGGGRYTF
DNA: TGTGCCTGGAGTGTACTAGGGGGGGGACGCTACACCTTC

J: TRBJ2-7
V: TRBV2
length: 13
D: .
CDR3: CASSDPRAYEQYF
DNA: TGTGCCAGCAGTGACCCGAGGGCCTACGAGCAGTACTTC

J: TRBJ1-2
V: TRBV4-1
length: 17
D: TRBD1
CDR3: CASSQRSPQGARDGYTF
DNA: TGCGCCAGCAGCCAACGGAGCCCCCAGGGGGCAAGAGATGGCTACACCTTC